Listed here are 29 T cell receptor beta chains from one sample, sequenced in a study of T cells expressing NK-cell markers. TCRdb re-called the 5' RACE reads; one entry per CDR3 protein, DNA not given. The table lists about 260,000 distinct CDR3 sequences, with roughly 4.2% in the top ten. The specimen sequenced was blood T cells: a sorted CD56 or NKG2C T cell subset, CD4+ or CD8+ T cells, or bulk PBMC T cells (not recorded which). The receptors shown here come from a woman between 18 and 70 years old in good health.

V gene TRBV6-2 or TRBV6-3 combines with J gene TRBJ2-7. From germline, CDR1 is MNHEY and CDR2 SVGEGT. This CDR3 region has 14 residues. CDR3 loop: CASNPAGVAYEQYF.

The chain combines TRBV4-2 with TRBJ2-3; as DNA is missing, the TRBD2 call by TCRdb cannot be tested. The germline V gene has CDR1 LGHNA and CDR2 YNFKEQ. This CDR3 is 13 amino acids long. Here the CDR3 reads CASSRSARDTQYF.

The genes are TRBV14 and TRBJ2-1; TCRdb calls TRBD1, which cannot be checked without DNA. This CDR3 spans 17 amino acids. The germline V gene encodes CDR1 SGHDN and CDR2 FVKESK. Here the CDR3 reads CASSQVRGGSSYNEQFF.

The chain employs TRBV5-1 and TRBJ2-3; TCRdb's assignment of TRBD1 cannot be checked, as there is no DNA. The germline gives CDR1 SGHRS, CDR2 YFSETQ. The CDR3 is 15 residues long. CDR3 sequence reads: CASSLAPGATDTQYF.

CDR3 region: CASSARQGHNEKLFF. The chain joins TRBV4-3 to TRBJ1-4; the D call from TCRdb, TRBD1, cannot be confirmed without DNA. The CDR3 is 15 amino acids. Germline CDR1 and CDR2: LGHNA and YSLEER.

This chain uses TRBV7-2 with TRBJ1-3; TCRdb lists TRBD1, though no DNA is available to test this call. CDR3 length: 12 amino acids. Germline V CDR1 and CDR2: SGHTA, FQGNSA. The CDR3 loop reads CASSPGRNTIYF. Supplemented by reference TRBV7-2 and TRBJ1-3, the full variable domain reads GAGVSQSPSNKVTEKGKDVELRCDPISGHTALYWYRQSLGQGLEFLIYFQGNSAPDKSGLPSDRFSAERTGGSVSTLTIQRTQQEDSAVYLCASSPGRNTIYFGEGSWLTVV.

This chain joins TRBV7-3 and TRBJ2-2. Germline CDR1 SGHTA, CDR2 FQGTGA. This CDR3 region has 14 residues. The CDR3 spells CASSRGSNTGELFF.

This chain's CDR3 is CASSTPTGSSYEQYF. This chain uses TRBV7-2 with TRBJ2-7; lacking DNA, the TRBD1 call made by TCRdb goes unchecked. This CDR3 region has 15 residues. CDR1 is SGHTA and CDR2 is FQGNSA in the germline V gene.

The chain is built from TRBV10-1 and TRBJ2-2; TCRdb designates TRBD1, a call that cannot be tested without DNA. The CDR3 is made up of 15 amino acids. Per the germline V gene, CDR1 is WNHNN and CDR2 is SYGVQD (reference sequence). CDR3 sequence: CASSARTANTGELFF.

The chain recombines TRBV7-6 with TRBJ2-1; TCRdb selects TRBD1, and the lack of DNA leaves this call unchecked. The CDR3 is made up of 17 amino acids. Germline V lookup: CDR1 SGHVS, CDR2 FNYEAQ. The CDR3 is CASSLGGWRAAYNEQFF.

The CDR3 reads CASTGSGGKTYEQYF. V and J are TRBV28 and TRBJ2-7; TCRdb returns TRBD2, unconfirmable since there is no DNA. Germline V gene sequence: CDR1 MDHEN, CDR2 SYDVKM. The CDR3 covers 15 residues.

The rearrangement uses TRBV6-2 or TRBV6-3 and TRBJ2-5; TCRdb designates TRBD2, a call that cannot be tested without DNA. The CDR3 is 14 amino acids. Germline CDR1 reads MNHEY; CDR2 reads SVGEGT. This CDR3 is CASSPDWGGETQYF.

J is TRBJ2-1 and V is TRBV5-1; the D call of TRBD1 rests on TCRdb alone, since no DNA is present to check it. Germline-derived CDR1 and CDR2 are SGHRS and YFSETQ. CDR3 size: 14 residues. CDR3 residues: CASSLLDSNSEQFF.

The rearrangement links TRBV20-1 to TRBJ2-3; TCRdb returns TRBD1, unconfirmable since there is no DNA. This CDR3 contains 12 residues. Germline V gives CDR1 DFQATT, CDR2 SNEGSKA (reference sequence). The CDR3 sequence: CSADGNEDTQYF.

CDR3 residues: CSADRGHGELFF. The V call is TRBV20-1, the J call TRBJ2-2; TCRdb picks TRBD1, but there is no DNA to check that call. The germline CDR1 and CDR2 sequences are DFQATT and SNEGSKA (reference sequence). CDR3 length: 12 amino acids.

V and J are TRBV6-2 or TRBV6-3 and TRBJ1-1. The CDR3 spans 15 residues. From germline, CDR1 is MNHEY and CDR2 SVGEGT. The CDR3 sequence is CASSDATGGRTEAFF.

The V call is TRBV5-1, the J call TRBJ2-1; lacking DNA, the TRBD2 call made by TCRdb goes unchecked. This CDR3 region has 13 residues. Germline V gene lookup returns CDR1 SGHRS and CDR2 YFSETQ. The CDR3 is CASSGGTKGEQFF.

The chain joins TRBV20-1 to TRBJ2-3; TCRdb lists TRBD2, though no DNA is available to test this call. The CDR3 is made up of 14 amino acids. From germline, CDR1 is DFQATT and CDR2 SNEGSKA (reference sequence). The CDR3 reads CSAQRGGRTDTQYF.

V and J are TRBV7-8 and TRBJ2-1; the D call of TRBD1 rests on TCRdb alone, since no DNA is present to check it. CDR3 length: 17 residues. Germline V gene data show CDR1 as SGHVS and CDR2 as FQNEAQ. CDR3 residues: CASSLQILRDRVNEQFF.

This chain uses TRBV20-1 with TRBJ2-3; TCRdb lists TRBD1, though no DNA is available to test this call. The CDR3 loop spans 11 amino acids. Per the germline V gene, CDR1 is DFQATT and CDR2 is SNEGSKA (reference sequence). The CDR3 protein is CSAEGWDTQYF.

This chain links TRBV5-4 with TRBJ1-3. Germline CDR1 and CDR2: SGHNT and YYREEE (reference sequence). The CDR3 totals 15 residues. The CDR3 region is CASSRGGFSGNTIYF. Looking up the rest from reference TRBV5-4 and TRBJ1-3 gives the full variable domain: ETGVTQSPTHLIKTRGQQVTLRCSSQSGHNTVSWYQQALGQGPQFIFQYYREEENGRGNFPPRFSGLQFPNYSSELNVNALELDDSALYLCASSRGGFSGNTIYFGEGSWLTVV.

The genes are TRBV11-3 and TRBJ2-3; TCRdb's assignment of TRBD2 cannot be checked, as there is no DNA. The germline V gene has CDR1 SGHNT and CDR2 YENEEA. This CDR3 has 16 amino acids. CDR3 loop: CASSPRTSGSTDTQYF.

This chain connects TRBV7-2 to TRBJ1-5. The germline V gene encodes CDR1 SGHTA and CDR2 FQGNSA. This CDR3 spans 14 amino acids. The CDR3 loop reads CASSLASSNQPQHF. The full variable domain, with the rest looked up from reference TRBV7-2 and TRBJ1-5, is GAGVSQSPSNKVTEKGKDVELRCDPISGHTALYWYRQSLGQGLEFLIYFQGNSAPDKSGLPSDRFSAERTGGSVSTLTIQRTQQEDSAVYLCASSLASSNQPQHFGDGTRLSIL.

This chain connects TRBV12-3 or TRBV12-4 to TRBJ2-1; as DNA is missing, the TRBD1 call by TCRdb cannot be tested. The CDR3 runs to 15 residues. CDR3 sequence reads: CASSSTKGHHNEQFF.

The chain is built from TRBV12-3 or TRBV12-4 and TRBJ2-3; TCRdb's D call, TRBD1, is unchecked because there is no DNA. The CDR3 extends over 14 amino acids. The CDR3 spells CASNPQSSRDTQYF.

The chain has TRBV20-1 and TRBJ2-3; there is no DNA to check the TCRdb D call of TRBD1. Germline CDR1 DFQATT, CDR2 SNEGSKA (reference sequence). The CDR3 covers 15 residues. The CDR3: CSARSGGVDTDTQYF.

The J gene is TRBJ2-3, the V gene TRBV7-2. Germline V lookup: CDR1 SGHTA, CDR2 FQGNSA. The CDR3 covers 14 residues. CDR3 region: CASSLGQSGDTQYF.

This chain joins TRBV29-1 and TRBJ2-1; the TCRdb call, TRBD2, lacks DNA for checking. Germline-derived CDR1 and CDR2 are SQVTM and ANQGSEA. This CDR3 has 15 residues. The CDR3 region is CSVEGLAGLYNEQFF.

V gene TRBV7-8 combines with J gene TRBJ1-2; no DNA is available, so the TRBD1 call from TCRdb remains unchecked. This CDR3 spans 15 amino acids. Germline V gene data show CDR1 as SGHVS and CDR2 as FQNEAQ. The CDR3 is CASSLAGGQSYGYTF. Based on the CDR3 plus reference TRBV7-8 and TRBJ1-2, the full variable domain is GAGVSQSPRYKVAKRGQDVALRCDPISGHVSLFWYQQALGQGPEFLTYFQNEAQLDKSGLPSDRFFAERPEGSVSTLKIQRTQQEDSAVYLCASSLAGGQSYGYTFGSGTRLTVV.